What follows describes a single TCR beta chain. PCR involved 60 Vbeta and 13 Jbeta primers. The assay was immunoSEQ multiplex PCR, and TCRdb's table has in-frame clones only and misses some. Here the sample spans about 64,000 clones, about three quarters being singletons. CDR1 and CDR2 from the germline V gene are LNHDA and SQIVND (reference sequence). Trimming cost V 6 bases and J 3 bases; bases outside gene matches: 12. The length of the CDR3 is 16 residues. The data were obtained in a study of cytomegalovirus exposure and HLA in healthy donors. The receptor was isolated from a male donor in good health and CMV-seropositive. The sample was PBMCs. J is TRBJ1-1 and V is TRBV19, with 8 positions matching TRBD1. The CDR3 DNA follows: TGTGCCAGTAGGGGCTGGACAGGGTCGAGGGACACTGAAGCTTTCTTT. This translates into CASRGWTGSRDTEAFF.